There are a few counts of the clone carrying this T cell receptor (beta chain). The antigen remains undetermined. V was trimmed by 4 bases and J by 7 bases, leaving 15 bases between them. The CDR3 runs to 15 residues. CDR1 and CDR2 from the germline V gene are SGHRS and YFSETQ. The study made its TCR cDNA through 5'RACE template switching. That step introduced a universal primer site along with UMIs. TCRdb re-called the 5' RACE reads through MiXCR, storing one row per CDR3 protein. This table has 450,000 to 600,000 distinct CDR3 sequences, about a sixth appearing once. The sample originates from a study of T cells after yellow fever vaccination. Study-level findings and limits: It was the secondary response that reached its peak faster, day 5 versus 15, but it was weaker. Post-booster repertoires again held most primary-vaccination clones (roughly 96% CD4, 75% to 90% CD8). Abundant bulk-population clonotypes could contaminate the FACS-sorted repertoires.

This sequence joins TRBV5-1 and TRBJ1-6; D might be TRBD1 (5 bases). Here the sequenced sample was PBMCs, taken 5 days after the first yellow fever vaccination. The receptor was derived from a man in his late teens or twenties who received the YFV17D yellow fever vaccine. The CDR3 DNA follows: TGCGCCAGCAGCATTGGGACGCCCGGGAATTCACCCCTCCACTTT. It is translated as CASSIGTPGNSPLHF. Complete variable domain (other parts from reference TRBV5-1 and TRBJ1-6): KAGVTQTPRYLIKTRGQQVTLSCSPISGHRSVSWYQQTPGQGLQFLFEYFSETQRNKGNFPGRFSGRQFSNSRSEMNVSTLELGDSALYLCASSIGTPGNSPLHFGNGTRLTVT.